Listed here are 6 T cell receptor beta chains from one sample, sequenced in a study of T cells in localized non-small cell lung cancer (TCRdb year 2020). To prepare the library, the immunoSEQ multiplex PCR assay was applied. Not all clones reach the TCRdb copy of this immuneACCESS table, which keeps in-frame sequences only. Checked studies attribute under half of the gap to unresolved V genes and leave the rest unexplained. Counted in this sample were approximately 29,000 clones; approximately 83% of them appeared once. The ten most abundant clones make up about 5.4% of the sample. The source material was peripheral blood mononuclear cells, sampled before any cancer treatment. The receptors shown here come from a man aged 35-69 years with stage III lung adenocarcinoma.

This clone was seen more than once but under ten times. The chain couples TRBV7-8 to TRBJ1-5; D unclear. Trimming stripped 1 base from V and 1 base from J, with 8 bases between. The CDR3 is 15 residues long. CDR1 is SGHVS, CDR2 FQNEAQ, per germline. CDR3: CASSLVRDSNQPQHF. DNA of the CDR3: TGTGCCAGCAGCTTAGTACGCGACAGCAATCAGCCCCAGCATTTT.

V gene TRBV6-5 combines with J gene TRBJ1-1; 8 bases fit TRBD1. The CDR3 contains 14 residues. The J segment lost 8 bases and the V segment lost 6 bases, leaving 11 bases of the junction unmatched. CDR1 is MNHEY and CDR2 is SVGAGI in the germline V gene. The CDR3 region is CASRGPGQVTEAFF. DNA of the CDR3: TGTGCCAGCAGGGGTCCGGGACAGGTGACCGAAGCTTTCTTT.

This clone showed up just once. This chain joins TRBV5-1 and TRBJ2-7, with 8 positions matching TRBD2. The germline V gene encodes CDR1 SGHRS and CDR2 YFSETQ. The CDR3 spans 15 residues. The CDR3 spells CASSLVAGPFYEQYV. CDR3 DNA sequence: TGTGCCAGCAGTCTGGTAGCGGGGCCATTCTACGAGCAGTACGTC.

This clone turned up a few times. The V gene is TRBV5-4, the J gene TRBJ2-2; D is unclear. This CDR3 is 14 amino acids long. V lost 0 bases to trimming and J lost 4 bases, with 7 bases between them. Looked up from germline, CDR1 is SGHNT and CDR2 is YYREEE (reference sequence). The CDR3 region is CASSLGRSTGELFF. In nucleotides, the CDR3 is TGTGCCAGCAGCTTGGGACGGAGCACCGGGGAGCTGTTTTTT. Drawing the rest from reference TRBV5-4 and TRBJ2-2, the complete variable domain is ETGVTQSPTHLIKTRGQQVTLRCSSQSGHNTVSWYQQALGQGPQFIFQYYREEENGRGNFPPRFSGLQFPNYSSELNVNALELDDSALYLCASSLGRSTGELFFGEGSRLTVL.

The J gene is TRBJ2-1, the V gene TRBV10-1, with D tentatively TRBD1 or TRBD2 (6 bases each). Germline V CDR1 and CDR2: WNHNN, SYGVQD (reference sequence). This CDR3 spans 15 amino acids. V gave up 3 bases and J gave up 4 bases, with 13 bases separating them. The CDR3 is CASSESWRGYNEQFF. CDR3 nucleotides: TGCGCCAGCAGTGAATCCTGGAGGGGGTACAATGAGCAGTTCTTC.

This chain uses TRBV2 with TRBJ2-2, with TRBD2 identical over 13 bases. The V gene end was trimmed by 11 bases and the J gene end by 7 bases; junction bases not matched to a gene: 10. The CDR3 is made up of 15 amino acids. Germline CDR1 reads SNHLY; CDR2 reads FYNNEI. The CDR3 DNA is TGTGCCGTCGGGACTAGCGGGACCGTAGGCGGGGAGCTGTTTTTT. This translates into CAVGTSGTVGGELFF. The complete variable domain, with remaining parts taken from reference TRBV2 and TRBJ2-2, reads EPEVTQTPSHQVTQMGQEVILRCVPISNHLYFYWYRQILGQKVEFLVSFYNNEISEKSEIFDDQFSVERPDGSNFTLKIRSTKLEDSAMYFCAVGTSGTVGGELFFGEGSRLTVL.